A selection of T cell receptor beta chains follows, all from one sample in a study of cytomegalovirus exposure and HLA in healthy donors. Repertoires were generated with immunoSEQ multiplex PCR, while TCRdb's copy carries only in-frame clones and drops some. The sample consists of 200,000 to 250,000 clones, 77% of them appearing once. The specimen sequenced was PBMCs. These receptors were taken from a woman aged 55 to 70 in good health and CMV-seropositive. CDR3s leave out the opening cysteine and the closing phenylalanine or tryptophan. A D gene is named only where the DNA matches it firmly.

>TRBV18|TRBJ2-7|NA
ASSPPGRGPSDEQY
>TRBV10-1|TRBJ2-1|TRBD2
ASSLAATTLYNEQF
>TRBV11-2|TRBJ2-7|TRBD1
ASSPAPGQGAYNEQY
>TRBV5-1|TRBJ2-3|TRBD2
ASSHGLAGEDTQY
>TRBV7-9|TRBJ2-5|NA
ASSPVAVLQETQY
>TRBV18|TRBJ2-3|NA
ASSPPSGSTDTQY
>TRBV30|TRBJ2-3|NA
AWGFRLGTDTQY
>TRBV18|TRBJ2-5|TRBD1
ASSSGQEGEQY
>TRBV5-1|TRBJ2-7|NA
ASSINSGPTYEQY
>TRBV5-1|TRBJ2-2|TRBD2
ASSFTSGGQNTGELF
>TRBV29-1|TRBJ2-7|TRBD1
SVADRGPSYEQY
>TRBV29-1|TRBJ1-2|TRBD1
SVEDDRASYGYT
>TRBV6-1|TRBJ1-3|NA
ASSDSSGNTIY
>TRBV9|TRBJ2-7|TRBD1
ASSVGQGNYEQY
>TRBV5-1|TRBJ1-1|NA
ASSIPGGVEAF
>TRBV18|TRBJ2-7|TRBD1
ASSTGGENEQY
>TRBV21-1|TRBJ1-5|NA
ASMGTRVSSNQPQH
>TRBV28|TRBJ1-1|NA
ATLLREGLEAF
>TRBV27|TRBJ1-1|TRBD1
ASSARDRGNTEAF
>TRBV19|TRBJ1-1|TRBD1
ASSSRTGRTEAF
>TRBV6-5|TRBJ2-2|TRBD2
ATGLAGVMTGELF
>TRBV5-8|TRBJ2-7|NA
ASSLPQRGGINYEQY
>TRBV2|TRBJ2-7|TRBD1
ASSWDRGKYEQY
>TRBV15|TRBJ2-4|NA
ATSGRLAKNIQY
>TRBV29-1|TRBJ2-7|NA
SARPDSLAYEQY
>TRBV5-6|TRBJ1-1|TRBD1
ASSLDLRTGLDGAF
>TRBV7-2|TRBJ2-7|NA
ASSPIGRAGEQY
>TRBV11-2|TRBJ2-7|TRBD1
ASSLVRGLSEQY
>TRBV18|TRBJ1-2|NA
ASSPGTISYGYT
>TRBV28|TRBJ1-5|TRBD1
ASSSPGTGTNQPQH
>TRBV7-3|TRBJ2-5|TRBD2
ASSLTGTSRETQY